The rows below give T cell receptor beta chains drawn from one sample of a study of blood T cell repertoires in COVID-19. The repertoire was sequenced with immunoSEQ multiplex PCR; TCRdb's copy has only in-frame clones and lacks some. This table holds approximately 450,000 clones, 75% to 90% found once. The sequencing input was peripheral blood. The origin of the receptors is a woman aged 25-40 years with acute or convalescent COVID-19. The CDR3 runs from the conserved cysteine through the conserved F or W. A D gene is named only where the DNA matches it firmly. Part of the rows lack a size; the others show once, few, many or a class for expanded clones.

clone_size j_call v_call d_call cdr3_nt cdr3_aa
. TRBJ2-7 TRBV6-5 TRBD1 TGTGCCAGCAGTAGACCGGGACAGGGATACGAGCAGTACTTC CASSRPGQGYEQYF
. TRBJ2-3 TRBV10-3 . TGTGCCACCTCAAACACCGCCCCCACGCAGTATTTT CATSNTAPTQYF
. TRBJ1-1 TRBV20-1 . TGCAGTGCTAGAGGAGTTTCAATTTTCTTT CSARGVSIFF
. TRBJ1-5 TRBV19 TRBD1 TGTGCCAGTAGTACAGGGGGCTATCAGCCCCAGCATTTT CASSTGGYQPQHF
. TRBJ2-3 TRBV28 TRBD2 TGTGCCAGCAGCGATCCCGGGACTAGCGGGGGACGACGCACAGATACGCAGTATTTT CASSDPGTSGGRRTDTQYF
. TRBJ1-1 TRBV30 TRBD1 TGTGCCTGGAGTGCGGGACAGGGGATGGACACTGAAGCTTTCTTT CAWSAGQGMDTEAFF
once TRBJ1-5 TRBV2 . TGTGCCAGCAGTGAAACGACAGGCGGTAGCAATCAGCCCCAGCATTTT CASSETTGGSNQPQHF
. TRBJ2-3 TRBV18 . TGTGCCAGCTCACCAATCGGCCTAGAAGATACGCAGTATTTT CASSPIGLEDTQYF
. TRBJ2-7 TRBV28 TRBD2 TGTGCCAGCTCTACGACTAGCGGAACCTACGAGCAGTACTTC CASSTTSGTYEQYF
. TRBJ2-7 TRBV13 TRBD2 TGTGCCAGCAGCGGAGGGACTAGCGGTGTCGAGCAGTACTTC CASSGGTSGVEQYF
. TRBJ1-2 TRBV27 . TGTGCCAGCAGTTTATCGTCGACAGTCTATGGCTACACCTTC CASSLSSTVYGYTF
. TRBJ1-5 TRBV15 . TGTGCCACCAGCAGAGATCTCCCGGGAACAAAATTTCATCAGCCCCAGCATTTT CATSRDLPGTKFHQPQHF
. TRBJ2-3 TRBV19 . TGTGCCAGTAAGAATGGTGGCGGGAGCACAGATACGCAGTATTTT CASKNGGGSTDTQYF
few TRBJ2-7 TRBV19 TRBD2 TGTGCCAGTAGTACCGTGGGACTAGCGGCCTACGAGCAGTACTTC CASSTVGLAAYEQYF
. TRBJ1-3 TRBV5-1 TRBD1 TGCGCCAGCAGCTGGGACAGGGGCTTCTCTGGAAACACCATATATTTT CASSWDRGFSGNTIYF
. TRBJ2-1 TRBV12-3/TRBV12-4 TRBD2 TGTGCCAGCAGCCGGGGGGCCTACAATGAGCAGTTCTTC CASSRGAYNEQFF
. TRBJ1-3 TRBV6-5 TRBD1 TGTGCCAGCAGTCTCACAGGGGGCATATATTTT CASSLTGGIYF
. TRBJ2-2 TRBV4-2 TRBD2 TGTGCCAGCAGCCAAACACTAGCGGTGGAGAACACCGGGGAGCTGTTTTTT CASSQTLAVENTGELFF
. TRBJ1-6 TRBV4-1 . TGCGCCAGCAGCCAAGAGGCGGCACGAAGTAATTCACCCCTCCACTTT CASSQEAARSNSPLHF
. TRBJ2-2 TRBV5-5 TRBD2 TGTGCCAGCAGCTTTAGTCCGCGGGGGTCCGGGGAGCTGTTTTTT CASSFSPRGSGELFF
few TRBJ2-7 TRBV5-6 . TGTGCCAGCAGTGCAGGGTACAACGAGCAGTACTTC CASSAGYNEQYF
. TRBJ1-2 TRBV6-5 . TGTGCCAGCAGGCCCCCGGGACAAACCCCCCTGGGCTACACCTTC CASRPPGQTPLGYTF
. TRBJ1-6 TRBV27 . TGTGCCAGCAGTTCCCCCTTCGGTGAGGGTATAGGTTCACCCCTCCACTTT CASSSPFGEGIGSPLHF
. TRBJ1-1 TRBV19 . TGTGCCAGTAGTATAGGATGGCGACAAAGGTACACTGAAGCTTTCTTT CASSIGWRQRYTEAFF
. TRBJ2-7 TRBV6-5 TRBD1 TGTGCCAGCAGTTACTACCCGGACAGGGGATTCTACGAGCAGTACTTC CASSYYPDRGFYEQYF
. TRBJ2-3 TRBV2 TRBD1 TGTGCCAGCAGCGCGGACAGGGCTCCCGATACGCAGTATTTT CASSADRAPDTQYF
. TRBJ1-4 TRBV27 . TGTGCCAGCAGTTTAAACCCGGGAGAAAAACTGTTTTTT CASSLNPGEKLFF
. TRBJ2-3 TRBV25-1 TRBD1 TGTGCCAGCAGTGAATACGACAGGGCAGGCACAGATACGCAGTATTTT CASSEYDRAGTDTQYF
. TRBJ1-5 TRBV13 . TGTGCCAGCAGCTTATCGCCGGTTCAGCCCCAGCATTTT CASSLSPVQPQHF
. TRBJ2-3 TRBV4-1 . TGCGCCAGCAGCCATGGCCCGGGTGTTACAGATACGCAGTATTTT CASSHGPGVTDTQYF
medium-sized TRBJ2-1 TRBV5-6 TRBD1 TGTGCCAGCAGCCCGACCGGGACAGGGATAGTAGACCTTAGCGATGAGCAGTTCTTC CASSPTGTGIVDLSDEQFF
. TRBJ2-1 TRBV11-3 . TGTGCCAGCAGCTTAGTTGCCGGTTCGGATGAGCAGTTCTTC CASSLVAGSDEQFF
. TRBJ1-4 TRBV6-1 . TGTGCCAGCAGTGAAATTTTGGGCAGGGGATTATATCTGTTTTTT CASSEILGRGLYLFF
few TRBJ1-1 TRBV7-2 . TGTGCCAGCAGCCCGCGGACTCTCATCTCAGTTAACACTGAAGCTTTCTTT CASSPRTLISVNTEAFF
. TRBJ2-1 TRBV19 . TGTGCCAGTAGTATAGCTAGCTCCTACAATGAGCAGTTCTTC CASSIASSYNEQFF
. TRBJ2-5 TRBV2 TRBD2 TGTGCCAGCCAAAAGGGGCTAGCGGGGGCCCAAGAGACCCAGTACTTC CASQKGLAGAQETQYF
. TRBJ2-7 TRBV4-1 TRBD2 TGCGCCAGCAGCCCGGGACTAGGGAGGTACGAGCAGTACTTC CASSPGLGRYEQYF
. TRBJ2-2 TRBV10-1 . TGCGCCAGCAGGATGAAACAGGGAATTCGGATGTGGACCGGGGAGCTGTTTTTT CASRMKQGIRMWTGELFF
once TRBJ2-1 TRBV7-6 TRBD1 TGTGCCAGCAGCCCCGAGGACAGGGGTTACAATGAGCAGTTCTTC CASSPEDRGYNEQFF
. TRBJ1-3 TRBV5-1 . TGCGCCAGCAGCTTGGAGGCAGGCTCCTCTGGAAACACCATATATTTT CASSLEAGSSGNTIYF
. TRBJ2-6 TRBV10-2 . TGCGCCAGCAGTAGACAGAGCTCTGGGGCCAACGTCCTGACTTTC CASSRQSSGANVLTF
. TRBJ2-4 TRBV27 TRBD2 TGTGCCAGCAGGGCTAGCGGGGCCAAAAACATTCAGTACTTC CASRASGAKNIQYF
. TRBJ2-1 TRBV3-1/TRBV3-2 . TGTGCCAGCAGCCTTAGGGGAAATGAGCAGTTCTTC CASSLRGNEQFF
. TRBJ2-7 TRBV27 . TGTGCCAGCAGTTCTGCCTACGAGCAGTACTTC CASSSAYEQYF
. TRBJ1-6 TRBV6-5 TRBD1 TGTGCCAGCAGGGAGGACAGGGGCAGGTCACCCCTCCACTTT CASREDRGRSPLHF
. TRBJ2-7 TRBV7-8 . TGTGCCAGCAGCTTAGGCCTACAGGGTTACGAGCAGTACTTC CASSLGLQGYEQYF